Below, 2 T cell receptor beta chains from the same sample are listed, as sequenced in a study of T cell repertoires in cytomegalovirus infection. The antigens these receptors bind are not known. One entry per CDR3 protein, called by TCRdb with MiXCR from the reads. This table holds roughly 920,000 distinct CDR3 sequences, approximately 31% found once. The sequencing used cultured CD8+ T cells from PBMCs, collected from culture after CMV antigen stimulation. These receptors were taken from a human donor in good health (CMV status not recorded). Some clones in this sample may be carry-over from other donors' samples.

This sequence joins TRBV27 and TRBJ2-2, with D perhaps assigned TRBD1 or TRBD2 (5 bases each). V lost 5 bases and J lost 3, with 28 bases in between. The CDR3 loop spans 20 amino acids. The germline V gene encodes CDR1 MNHEY and CDR2 SMNVEV (reference sequence). CDR3 bases: TGTGCCAGCAGTCACGACCGGGACGTCCCCAACCGTGCGTACACCGGGGAGCTGTTTTTT. Translating it yields CASSHDRDVPNRAYTGELFF.

The table lists this clonotype with many counts. The J gene is TRBJ2-2, the V gene TRBV7-8, with D hard to call. Trimming cost V 4 bases and J 1 base, with 19 bases left between them. The CDR3 has 18 residues. Looked up from germline, CDR1 is SGHVS and CDR2 is FQNEAQ. The CDR3 sequence is CASSSPLYQLGNTGELFF. The DNA for the CDR3 is TGTGCCAGCAGCTCACCCCTCTACCAACTCGGGAACACCGGGGAGCTGTTTTTT.